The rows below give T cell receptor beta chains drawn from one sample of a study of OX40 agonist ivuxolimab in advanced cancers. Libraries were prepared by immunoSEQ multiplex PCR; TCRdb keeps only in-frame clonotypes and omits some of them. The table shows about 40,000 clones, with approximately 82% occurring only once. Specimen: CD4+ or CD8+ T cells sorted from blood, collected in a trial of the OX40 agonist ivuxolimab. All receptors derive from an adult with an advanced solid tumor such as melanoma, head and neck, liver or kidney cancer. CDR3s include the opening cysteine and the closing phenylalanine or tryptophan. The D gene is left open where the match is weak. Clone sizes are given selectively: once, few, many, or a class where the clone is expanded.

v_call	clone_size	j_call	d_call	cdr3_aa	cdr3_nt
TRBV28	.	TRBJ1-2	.	CASSLQSAGYTF	TGTGCCAGCAGTTTACAGTCTGCGGGCTACACCTTC
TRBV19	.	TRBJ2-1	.	CASSIGSTYNEQFF	TGTGCCAGTAGTATTGGGTCGACCTACAATGAGCAGTTCTTC
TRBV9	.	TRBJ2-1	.	CASSPWTQTYNEQFF	TGTGCCAGCAGCCCTTGGACACAGACCTACAATGAGCAGTTCTTC
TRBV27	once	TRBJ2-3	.	CASSSERDTDTQYF	TGTGCCAGCAGTTCTGAGCGAGACACAGATACGCAGTATTTT
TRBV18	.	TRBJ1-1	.	CASSLETIGAEAFF	TGTGCCAGCTCTTTAGAGACAATTGGTGCTGAAGCTTTCTTT
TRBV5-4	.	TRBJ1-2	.	CASSSRQTSHYGYTF	TGTGCCAGCAGTTCCCGACAGACCAGTCACTATGGCTACACCTTC
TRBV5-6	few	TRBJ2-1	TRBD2	CASIDPLAGGTNEQFF	TGTGCCAGCATCGATCCCCTAGCGGGGGGCACAAATGAGCAGTTCTTC
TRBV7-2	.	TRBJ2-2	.	CASSLVALGELFF	TGTGCCAGCAGCTTAGTCGCTTTGGGGGAGCTGTTTTTT
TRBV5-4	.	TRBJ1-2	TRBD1	CASSLGDRDYGYTF	TGTGCCAGCAGCTTGGGGGACAGGGACTATGGCTACACCTTC
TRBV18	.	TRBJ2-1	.	CASSPGRQVNEQFF	TGTGCCAGCTCCCCTGGGAGACAGGTCAATGAGCAGTTCTTC
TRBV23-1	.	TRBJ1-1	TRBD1	CASSQSGGWGGENTEAFF	TGCGCCAGCAGTCAATCAGGGGGCTGGGGGGGGGAAAACACTGAAGCTTTCTTT
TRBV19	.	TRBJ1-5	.	CASSIAGGSSNQPQHF	TGTGCCAGTAGTATAGCTGGGGGGAGCAGCAATCAGCCCCAGCATTTT
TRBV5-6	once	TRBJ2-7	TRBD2	CASSRGGDSYEQYF	TGTGCCAGCAGCCGGGGGGGAGACTCCTACGAGCAGTACTTC
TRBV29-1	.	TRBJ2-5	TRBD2	CSVEGGETQYF	TGCAGCGTTGAGGGGGGGGAGACCCAGTACTTC
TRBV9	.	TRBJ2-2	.	CASHPTGTLTISGELFF	TGTGCCAGCCACCCAACAGGGACCCTAACAATCTCCGGGGAGCTGTTTTTT
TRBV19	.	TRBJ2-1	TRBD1	CASIRTGEKDEQFF	TGTGCCAGTATACGGACAGGGGAGAAGGATGAGCAGTTCTTC
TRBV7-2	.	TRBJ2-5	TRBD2	CASSLGLVQETQYF	TGTGCCAGCAGCCTGGGACTAGTGCAAGAGACCCAGTACTTC
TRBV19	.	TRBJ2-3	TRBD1	CASRPGQGLTDTQYF	TGTGCCAGTAGGCCGGGACAGGGCCTCACAGATACGCAGTATTTT
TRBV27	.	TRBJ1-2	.	CASSFGQGLHITF	TGTGCCAGCAGTTTCGGGCAGGGCCTCCATATCACCTTC
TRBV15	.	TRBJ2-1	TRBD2	CATSRRIAGVSEQFF	TGTGCCACCAGCAGACGGATAGCGGGAGTTTCGGAGCAGTTCTTC
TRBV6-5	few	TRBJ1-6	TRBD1	CASSFGQETLHF	TGTGCCAGCAGTTTTGGACAGGAGACCCTCCACTTT
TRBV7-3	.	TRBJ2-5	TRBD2	CASSLLQREGETQYF	TGTGCCAGCAGCCTCCTGCAGCGGGAGGGGGAGACCCAGTACTTC
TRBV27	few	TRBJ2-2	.	CASSSQTGGTGELFF	TGTGCCAGCAGTTCCCAAACAGGTGGAACCGGGGAGCTGTTTTTT
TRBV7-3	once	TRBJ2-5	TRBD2	CASSILAGAQETQYF	TGTGCCAGCAGCATCCTAGCGGGAGCTCAAGAGACCCAGTACTTC
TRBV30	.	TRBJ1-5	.	CAWSVPSAEGNQPQHF	TGTGCCTGGAGTGTACCCTCGGCGGAGGGCAATCAGCCCCAGCATTTT
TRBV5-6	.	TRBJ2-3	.	CASSFGPQGDTQYF	TGTGCCAGCAGCTTCGGGCCCCAGGGGGATACGCAGTATTTT
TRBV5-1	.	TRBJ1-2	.	CASSGLGGTGGYTF	TGCGCCAGCAGCGGGCTGGGAGGGACGGGCGGCTACACCTTC
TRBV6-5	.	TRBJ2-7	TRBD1	CASSSGTGYEQYF	TGTGCCAGCAGTTCCGGGACAGGGTACGAGCAGTACTTC
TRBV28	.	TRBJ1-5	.	CASRLSRGQPQHF	TGTGCCAGCAGACTTAGTCGGGGTCAGCCCCAGCATTTT
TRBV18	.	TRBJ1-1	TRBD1	CASSPGQYPNTEAFF	TGTGCCAGCTCCCCGGGACAGTACCCGAACACTGAAGCTTTCTTT
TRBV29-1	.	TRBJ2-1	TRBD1	CSVDPDRGVGKQFF	TGCAGCGTTGACCCGGACAGGGGCGTTGGGAAGCAGTTCTTC
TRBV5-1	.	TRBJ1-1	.	CASSLLRGDTEAFF	TGCGCCAGCAGCTTGCTGCGGGGGGACACTGAAGCTTTCTTT
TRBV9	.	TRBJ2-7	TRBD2	CASSVSGSLAGGPQYF	TGTGCCAGCAGCGTCTCAGGGTCACTAGCGGGAGGGCCTCAGTACTTC
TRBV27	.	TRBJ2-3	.	CASSLDRNTDTQYF	TGTGCCAGCAGTTTAGATCGGAACACAGATACGCAGTATTTT
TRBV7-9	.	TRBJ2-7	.	CASSFQGTDLGYEQYF	TGTGCCAGCAGCTTTCAGGGGACCGACTTGGGTTACGAGCAGTACTTC
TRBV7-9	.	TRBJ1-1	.	CASSPVGGATEAFF	TGTGCCAGCAGCCCAGTAGGGGGGGCCACTGAAGCTTTCTTT
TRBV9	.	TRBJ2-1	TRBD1	CASSGTGWNNEQFF	TGTGCCAGCAGCGGGACAGGGTGGAACAATGAGCAGTTCTTC
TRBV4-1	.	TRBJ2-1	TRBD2	CASRGASGRYEQFF	TGCGCCAGCAGGGGGGCTAGCGGGAGATATGAGCAGTTCTTC
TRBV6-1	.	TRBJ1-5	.	CASSERGFNQPQHF	TGTGCCAGCAGTGAAAGGGGTTTCAATCAGCCCCAGCATTTT
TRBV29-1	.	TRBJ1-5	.	CSVVRPQVQGHQPQHF	TGCAGCGTCGTGAGGCCCCAGGTTCAGGGGCACCAGCCCCAGCATTTT